This TCR beta chain came from a study of CD8+ T cells in alopecia areata. This clone has more than one count but fewer than ten. Its target is not known. The treatment here: oral pan-JAK inhibitor, 5-10 mg twice daily. Once RNA had been extracted, it was reverse transcribed into cDNA to act as the sequencing template. Generated by immunoSEQ multiplex PCR, the TCRdb table keeps only in-frame clones and is missing some. The sample shows approximately 210,000 clones, around 43% of them seen only once. Study-level findings and limits: An increase in clonality over normal scalp was evident in lesional scalp, especially alopecia totalis/universalis.

This sample comprised CD4+ T cells sorted from blood, obtained at roughly week 36, from a patient treated with tofacitinib. The source of this sequence is a human donor with alopecia areata.

The CDR3: CSVGGPYEQYF. The CDR3 DNA follows: TGCAGCGTTGGTGGCCCCTACGAGCAGTACTTC. The chain recombines TRBV29-1 with TRBJ2-7; the D is unclear. CDR1 SQVTM and CDR2 ANQGSEA come from the germline V gene. This CDR3 is built from 11 residues. V lost 4 bases and J 2 bases, leaving 6 bases between the germline ends.